The 31 T cell receptor beta chains reported below all come from one sample, sequenced in a study of shared clonotypes between healthy human individuals. Naive CD8 cells lacked CD45RO and underwent positive selection for CCR7, leaving out terminally differentiated effector memory CD45RA+ cells. Measured with immunoSEQ multiplex PCR; TCRdb has only the in-frame clones, and not every one. This table holds some 2 million clones, around 96% found once. Specimen: naive CD8+ T cells sorted from blood. These receptors all stem from a man aged 18 to 30 in good health.

The chain has TRBV7-9 and TRBJ1-2; D not certain. Trimming left V 4 bases short and J 0 bases short, with 12 bases between. The CDR3 has 15 amino acids. Germline assignment: CDR1 SEHNR and CDR2 FQNEAQ (reference sequence). CDR3 coding DNA: TGTGCCAGCAGCTCTTCGACACATGCTAACTATGGCTACACCTTC. Amino acids: CASSSSTHANYGYTF.

This chain links TRBV4-1 with TRBJ2-7, with 10 bases matching TRBD2. Germline V gene sequence: CDR1 MGHRA, CDR2 YSYEKL. This CDR3 is 18 amino acids long. With 2 bases clipped from V and 0 bases from J, the junction kept 10 bases outside the gene matches. The CDR3 loop reads CASSQLTLAGGSSYEQYF. CDR3 in DNA: TGCGCCAGCAGCCAACTGACATTAGCGGGGGGAAGCTCCTACGAGCAGTACTTC.

This clone turned up a few times. J is TRBJ1-6 and V is TRBV6-5; no clear D gene. Trimming removed 2 bases at V and 7 bases at J, with 6 bases between. Germline V gene lookup returns CDR1 MNHEY and CDR2 SVGAGI. The CDR3 spans 13 residues. The CDR3 region is CASSYEQNSPLHF. In DNA, the CDR3 is TGTGCCAGCAGTTACGAGCAGAATTCACCCCTCCACTTT.

The gene calls are TRBV6-6 and TRBJ2-3; no reliable D call. Germline V gene sequence: CDR1 MNHNY, CDR2 SVGAGI (reference sequence). The CDR3 is 13 amino acids. V lost 0 bases and J lost 6, with 7 bases in between. CDR3 bases: TGTGCCAGCAGTTACTCATTCGTGGATACGCAGTATTTT. This translates into CASSYSFVDTQYF.

This clone was found once. V gene TRBV4-1 combines with J gene TRBJ1-5, with TRBD1 matching over 11 bases. Germline lookup yields CDR1 MGHRA and CDR2 YSYEKL. The CDR3 consists of 18 residues. V gave up 0 bases and J gave up 6 bases; unmatched junction bases: 10. The DNA of the CDR3 is TGCGCCAGCAGCCAAGATTCCGGATGGACAGGGGGCGGTCAGCCCCAGCATTTT. Protein product: CASSQDSGWTGGGQPQHF.

The chain carries TRBV6-1 and TRBJ2-7; 8 nucleotides line up with TRBD2. The V segment lost 0 bases and the J segment 2 bases; nucleotides outside the gene matches: 15. Germline CDR1 and CDR2: MNHNS and SASEGT. This CDR3 region has 19 residues. The CDR3 DNA sequence: TGTGCCAGCAGTGAAGCGCCGGAAGATAGCGGGACATACGCCTACGAGCAGTACTTC. Its protein is CASSEAPEDSGTYAYEQYF.

A note on this clone: This CDR3 is also generated by other DNA sequences in the sample. V usage is TRBV19 and J usage is TRBJ2-7; TRBD1 matches 7 bases. The CDR3 totals 15 residues. The germline gives CDR1 LNHDA, CDR2 SQIVND (reference sequence). V lost 1 base, J lost 2 bases, and 5 bases stayed unmatched. This chain's CDR3 is CASSIAPGQTYEQYF. CDR3 DNA: TGTGCCAGTAGTATAGCCCCGGGACAGACCTACGAGCAGTACTTC.

This clone was detected only a few times. The chain carries TRBV7-8 and TRBJ1-2, with D hard to call. Germline V gives CDR1 SGHVS, CDR2 FQNEAQ. The CDR3 totals 13 residues. The V end lost 0 bases, the J end lost 4 bases, and 6 bases lay between the germline ends. The CDR3 nucleotides read TGTGCCAGCAGCTTAGCACAGTTCTATGGCTACACCTTC. It yields the protein CASSLAQFYGYTF.

The chain links TRBV29-1 to TRBJ2-1; 12 bases line up with TRBD1. Looked up from germline, CDR1 is SQVTM and CDR2 is ANQGSEA. The V segment lost 5 bases and the J segment 6 bases; nucleotides outside the gene matches: 5. The CDR3 sequence is 14 residues long. This CDR3 reads CSVFGTGGRNEQFF. In nucleotides, the CDR3 is TGCAGCGTTTTCGGGACAGGGGGCCGCAATGAGCAGTTCTTC.

This chain uses TRBV7-9 with TRBJ2-1; TRBD1 matches 10 bases. This CDR3 region has 16 residues. The germline V gene encodes CDR1 SEHNR and CDR2 FQNEAQ (reference sequence). Unmatched junction bases numbered 12, after V lost 5 bases and J lost 8 bases. The CDR3 sequence: CASSPSRGQGRDEQFF. The CDR3 nucleotides are TGTGCCAGCAGCCCTTCCCGGGGACAGGGGAGGGATGAGCAGTTCTTC.

The V and J genes are TRBV15 and TRBJ1-1; D is unresolved. Germline V CDR1 and CDR2: LNHNV, YYDKDF (reference sequence). Between the trimmed V and J ends, which lost 0 bases and 4 bases, there was a span of 3 bases. The CDR3 has 12 residues. CDR3 coding DNA: TGTGCCACCAGCAGAGATTCCACTGAAGCTTTCTTT. Amino acid sequence: CATSRDSTEAFF.

The chain carries TRBV19 and TRBJ2-4, with D unclear. CDR3 length: 12 residues. Germline V gene sequence: CDR1 LNHDA, CDR2 SQIVND (reference sequence). V was trimmed by 3 bases and J by 6 bases, leaving 6 bases between them. CDR3 DNA sequence: TGTGCCAGTAGTATGCCGGGAAACATTCAGTACTTC. Protein product: CASSMPGNIQYF.

The CDR3, as DNA: TGCGCCAGCAGCTTGACAGTTCCGTACGAGCAGTACTTC. This sequence encodes CASSLTVPYEQYF. The chain uses TRBV5-1 and TRBJ2-7, with no clear D. Per germline, CDR1 SGHRS and CDR2 YFSETQ. This CDR3 spans 13 amino acids. Trimming removed 1 base at V and 4 bases at J, with 9 bases between. The full variable domain, its missing parts supplied by reference TRBV5-1 and TRBJ2-7, is KAGVTQTPRYLIKTRGQQVTLSCSPISGHRSVSWYQQTPGQGLQFLFEYFSETQRNKGNFPGRFSGRQFSNSRSEMNVSTLELGDSALYLCASSLTVPYEQYFGPGTRLTVT.

The V and J genes are TRBV7-8 and TRBJ2-7; D is perhaps TRBD1 or TRBD2 (5 bases each). V was trimmed by 4 bases and J by 4 bases, leaving 20 bases between them. The CDR3 spans 16 residues. Germline V lookup: CDR1 SGHVS, CDR2 FQNEAQ. CDR3 sequence reads: CASSSHLGERLYEQYF. As DNA, the CDR3 is TGTGCCAGCAGCTCCCACTTGGGGGAAAGACTTTACGAGCAGTACTTC.

The rearrangement uses TRBV7-9 and TRBJ2-5; D not resolved. The V end was cut by 5 bases, the J end by 4 bases, with 14 bases between. Germline V gene sequence: CDR1 SEHNR, CDR2 FQNEAQ (reference sequence). CDR3 length: 14 amino acids. The CDR3 coding sequence is TGTGCCAGCAGCGTTTCTCACTTACTAGAGACCCAGTACTTC. It translates to CASSVSHLLETQYF. The variable domain in full, completed from reference TRBV7-9 and TRBJ2-5, reads DTGVSQNPRHKITKRGQNVTFRCDPISEHNRLYWYRQTLGQGPEFLTYFQNEAQLEKSRLLSDRFSAERPKGSFSTLEIQRTEQGDSAMYLCASSVSHLLETQYFGPGTRLLVL.

V and J are TRBV29-1 and TRBJ2-7, with D unclear. CDR3 length: 12 amino acids. The ends were cut back, 4 bases at V and 3 bases at J, with 10 bases in the middle. Germline lookup yields CDR1 SQVTM and CDR2 ANQGSEA. The CDR3 nucleotides read TGCAGCGTTGTTGACACCAACTACGAGCAGTACTTC. Encoded protein: CSVVDTNYEQYF.

The V call is TRBV7-2, the J call TRBJ1-3; D unclear. V dropped 9 bases and J dropped 0 bases, with 18 bases sitting between them. The CDR3 is 16 amino acids. Germline CDR1 is SGHTA and CDR2 is FQGNSA. The CDR3 DNA is TGTGCCAGTAGATTACAGCAATCGGACTCTGGAAACACCATATATTTT. This sequence encodes CASRLQQSDSGNTIYF.

The rearrangement joins TRBV10-2 to TRBJ2-7; 10 nucleotides line up with TRBD2. The V gene's germline CDR1 is WSHSY and CDR2 SAAADI. Germline trimming cut 0 bases from V and 1 base from J; bases unmatched to any gene: 9. The CDR3 totals 18 residues. This chain's CDR3 is CASSESFGTSEASYEQYF. The DNA for the CDR3 is TGCGCCAGCAGTGAGTCGTTCGGGACTAGCGAGGCGTCCTACGAGCAGTACTTC.

The chain combines TRBV5-1 with TRBJ2-7; TRBD2 might be the D (6 bases). Germline loops: CDR1 SGHRS, CDR2 YFSETQ. The CDR3 length is 14 residues. Trimming removed 0 bases at V and 6 bases at J, with 13 bases between. The CDR3 coding sequence is TGCGCCAGCAGCTTGGCGGTGGTGGGGGGCGAGCAGTACTTC. It codes for CASSLAVVGGEQYF.

This clone was detected only a few times. The chain carries TRBV9 and TRBJ2-2; D is uncertain. The ends were cut back, 3 bases at V and 14 bases at J, with 11 bases in the middle. From germline, CDR1 is SGDLS and CDR2 YYNGEE. This CDR3 has 11 residues. The CDR3 loop reads CASSAEQALFF. The DNA of the CDR3 is TGTGCCAGCAGCGCCGAGCAAGCCCTGTTTTTT.

In the case of this clone: The same CDR3 arises from other DNA sequences in this sample as well. V usage is TRBV2 and J usage is TRBJ2-7; TRBD1 agrees at 7 bases. V gave up 6 bases and J gave up 1 base; unmatched junction bases: 3. CDR3 length: 13 amino acids. The germline V gene encodes CDR1 SNHLY and CDR2 FYNNEI. In DNA form, the CDR3 reads TGTGCCAGCAGCGACAGGGTTTCCTACGAGCAGTACTTC. Protein sequence: CASSDRVSYEQYF.

Concerning this clone: The sample carries other DNA sequences with the same CDR3. The V and J genes are TRBV5-6 and TRBJ2-7; no firm D call. The V gene lost 0 bases and the J gene lost 4 bases, with 5 bases spanning the gap. Germline V gives CDR1 SGHDT, CDR2 YYEEEE. This CDR3 region has 12 residues. The CDR3 coding sequence is TGTGCCAGCAGCTTGGAAAGTTACGAGCAGTACTTC. Protein sequence: CASSLESYEQYF.

V is TRBV15 and J is TRBJ2-1; 9 positions agree with TRBD2. Per germline, CDR1 LNHNV and CDR2 YYDKDF (reference sequence). V lost 0 bases and J lost 10; bases outside the gene matches: 16. The CDR3 covers 18 residues. CDR3 amino acids: CATSRDEAGGPYAEEQFF. The CDR3 nucleotides read TGTGCCACCAGCAGAGATGAGGCGGGAGGGCCCTATGCGGAGGAGCAGTTCTTC.

This clone was seen a single time. This chain joins TRBV4-3 and TRBJ2-2, with TRBD2 as a possible D gene (5 bases). The germline V gene has CDR1 LGHNA and CDR2 YSLEER. The germline V and J ends were trimmed by 0 bases and 5 bases, with 13 bases remaining between them. This CDR3 has 16 amino acids. CDR3 region: CASSQDLGGLTGELFF. In DNA form, the CDR3 reads TGCGCCAGCAGCCAAGATTTGGGCGGGCTGACCGGGGAGCTGTTTTTT.

This chain links TRBV27 with TRBJ2-6; D ambiguous. Germline V gene data show CDR1 as MNHEY and CDR2 as SMNVEV (reference sequence). This CDR3 has 15 amino acids. V was trimmed by 1 base and J by 0 bases, leaving 4 bases between them. DNA for the CDR3: TGTGCCAGCAGTTTATGGTACTCTGGGGCCAACGTCCTGACTTTC. Translating gives CASSLWYSGANVLTF.

The chain couples TRBV7-9 to TRBJ1-2, with 7 nucleotides matching TRBD1. CDR1 SEHNR and CDR2 FQNEAQ come from the germline V gene (reference sequence). CDR3 length equals 15 residues. After removal of 2 bases from V and 4 bases from J, the junction contained 7 bases not matched to a gene. This chain's CDR3 is CASSLIDDRVYGYTF. The CDR3 bases are TGTGCCAGCAGCTTAATAGACGACAGGGTCTATGGCTACACCTTC.

V usage is TRBV2 and J usage is TRBJ1-5, with 8 bases lining up with TRBD1. Germline CDR1 is SNHLY and CDR2 is FYNNEI. The V and J ends lost 6 bases and 0 bases, in that order; junction bases with no gene match: 4. This CDR3 is built from 15 residues. This chain's CDR3 is CASRVTGDSNQPQHF. CDR3 sequence (DNA): TGTGCCAGCAGGGTGACAGGGGATAGCAATCAGCCCCAGCATTTT.

The rearrangement links TRBV19 to TRBJ2-7, with D maybe TRBD2 (6 bases). V was cut by 8 bases and J by 5 bases, with 16 bases left in between. Germline CDR1 reads LNHDA; CDR2 reads SQIVND (reference sequence). The CDR3 is 13 residues long. CDR3 residues: CASAATSIDEQYF. The CDR3 DNA reads as TGTGCCAGTGCCGCCACTAGCATAGACGAGCAGTACTTC.

The chain couples TRBV6-5 to TRBJ2-2; D is unclear. Trimming removed 7 bases from V and 6 bases from J, with 15 bases in between. Germline V gene sequence: CDR1 MNHEY, CDR2 SVGAGI. This CDR3 spans 14 amino acids. The CDR3 bases are TGTGCCAGCATACTACGGAAAGAGCCCGGGGAGCTGTTTTTT. Its translation is CASILRKEPGELFF.

The gene calls are TRBV15 and TRBJ1-1, with D perhaps matching TRBD1 (6 bases). CDR1 LNHNV and CDR2 YYDKDF come from the germline V gene (reference sequence). Trimming stripped 5 bases from V and 2 bases from J, with 12 bases between. CDR3 length: 14 amino acids. DNA for the CDR3: TGTGCCACCAGCCCGACAGGCCTTAACACTGAAGCTTTCTTT. This encodes CATSPTGLNTEAFF. Filled out from reference TRBV15 and TRBJ1-1, the complete variable domain reads DAMVIQNPRYQVTQFGKPVTLSCSQTLNHNVMYWYQQKSSQAPKLLFHYYDKDFNNEADTPDNFQSRRPNTSFCFLDIRSPGLGDTAMYLCATSPTGLNTEAFFGQGTRLTVV.

This clone came up once. This chain uses TRBV6-5 with TRBJ1-6; 7 nucleotides line up with TRBD1. The germline gives CDR1 MNHEY, CDR2 SVGAGI. The ends lost 4 bases at V and 3 bases at J; junction bases unmatched: 6. The CDR3 has 16 amino acids. The CDR3 region is CASSSHRDSYNSPLHF. CDR3 DNA sequence: TGTGCCAGCAGTTCCCACCGGGACAGCTATAATTCACCCCTCCACTTT.